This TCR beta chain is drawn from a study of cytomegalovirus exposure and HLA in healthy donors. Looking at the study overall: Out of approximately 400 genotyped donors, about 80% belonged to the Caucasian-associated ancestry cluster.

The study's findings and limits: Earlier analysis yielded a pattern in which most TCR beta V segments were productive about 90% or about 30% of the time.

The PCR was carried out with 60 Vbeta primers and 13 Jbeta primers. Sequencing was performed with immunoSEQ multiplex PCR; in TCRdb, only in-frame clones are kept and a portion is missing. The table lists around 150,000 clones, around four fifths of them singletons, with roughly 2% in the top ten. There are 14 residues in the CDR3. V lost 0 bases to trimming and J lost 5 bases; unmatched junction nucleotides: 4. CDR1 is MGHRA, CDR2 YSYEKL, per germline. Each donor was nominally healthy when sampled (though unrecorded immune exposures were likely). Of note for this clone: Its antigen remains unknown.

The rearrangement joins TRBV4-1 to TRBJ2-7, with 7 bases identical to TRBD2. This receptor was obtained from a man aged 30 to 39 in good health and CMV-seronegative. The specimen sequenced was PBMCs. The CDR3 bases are TGCGCCAGCAGCCAAGAGCGGGGGAGTGACGAGCAGTACTTC. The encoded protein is CASSQERGSDEQYF.